This entry lists 21 T cell receptor beta chains sequenced from one sample in a study of shared clonotypes between healthy human individuals. The method was immunoSEQ multiplex PCR; TCRdb's version includes in-frame clones alone and lacks a portion of them. Of roughly 2.6 million clones listed, roughly nine tenths are singletons. Sequenced: naive CD4+ T cells sorted from blood. Subset described: CD45RA+ positively selected. The receptors stem from a man aged 18 to 35 in good health.

J is TRBJ2-1 and V is TRBV7-2; D might be TRBD2 (5 bases). Germline V CDR1 and CDR2: SGHTA, FQGNSA. This CDR3 comprises 15 residues. V lost 5 bases, J lost 5 bases, and 16 bases lay in between. The CDR3 nucleotides are TGTGCCAGCAGCCCGAACCCGGACTTCCACAATGAGCAGTTCTTC. Amino acids: CASSPNPDFHNEQFF.

In regard to this clone: Other DNA sequences from this sample encode an identical CDR3 as well. The rearrangement uses TRBV29-1 and TRBJ2-5; D is ambiguous. The CDR3 has 12 residues. Germline V gene data show CDR1 as SQVTM and CDR2 as ANQGSEA. V gave up 4 bases and J gave up 0 bases, with 6 bases separating them. The CDR3 nucleotides read TGCAGCGTTGGGCAGAACCAAGAGACCCAGTACTTC. The encoded protein is CSVGQNQETQYF.

Note on this clone: Different DNA sequences within this sample yield the same CDR3. The chain has TRBV5-1 and TRBJ2-2; D call uncertain. The CDR3 is made up of 14 amino acids. Trimming took off 1 base at V and 1 base at J, with 5 bases between the two ends. Germline-derived CDR1 and CDR2 are SGHRS and YFSETQ. As DNA, the CDR3 is TGCGCCAGCAGCTTGACTTTGAACACCGGGGAGCTGTTTTTT. It yields the protein CASSLTLNTGELFF.

The rearrangement joins TRBV6-6 to TRBJ2-3; no firm D call. The V gene lost 0 bases and the J gene lost 5 bases, with 9 bases spanning the gap. CDR1 and CDR2 (germline): MNHNY, SVGAGI (reference sequence). The CDR3 length is 14 residues. The CDR3 sequence is CASSYSGLEDTQYF. The CDR3 region has the DNA TGTGCCAGCAGTTACTCTGGGCTAGAAGATACGCAGTATTTT.

This clone appeared a few times. The J gene is TRBJ1-2, the V gene TRBV5-1; D is possibly TRBD1 (5 bases). Germline lookup yields CDR1 SGHRS and CDR2 YFSETQ. V lost 0 bases and J lost 6, with 6 bases in between. The CDR3 length is 12 residues. CDR3 sequence reads: CASSLATDGYTF. The CDR3 nucleotides read TGCGCCAGCAGCTTGGCGACAGATGGCTACACCTTC. Full variable domain (remainder filled in from reference TRBV5-1 and TRBJ1-2): KAGVTQTPRYLIKTRGQQVTLSCSPISGHRSVSWYQQTPGQGLQFLFEYFSETQRNKGNFPGRFSGRQFSNSRSEMNVSTLELGDSALYLCASSLATDGYTFGSGTRLTVV.

The chain recombines TRBV18 with TRBJ1-5, with 7 bases lining up with TRBD1. This CDR3 is 16 amino acids long. The V gene end was trimmed by 5 bases and the J gene end by 3 bases; junction bases not matched to a gene: 10. Germline V gene lookup returns CDR1 KGHSH and CDR2 LQKENI. Here the CDR3 reads CASSATRQGSNQPQHF. The CDR3 bases are TGTGCCAGCTCAGCAACGCGACAGGGCTCCAATCAGCCCCAGCATTTT. Supplemented by reference TRBV18 and TRBJ1-5, the full variable domain reads NAGVMQNPRHLVRRRGQEARLRCSPMKGHSHVYWYRQLPEEGLKFMVYLQKENIIDESGMPKERFSAEFPKEGPSILRIQQVVRGDSAAYFCASSATRQGSNQPQHFGDGTRLSIL.

V and J are TRBV10-3 and TRBJ1-2; no firm D call. Trimming cost V 5 bases and J 1 base, with 8 bases left between them. CDR3 length: 13 residues. The germline V gene has CDR1 ENHRY and CDR2 SYGVKD. The CDR3 is CAISNRDNYGYTF. CDR3 nucleotides: TGTGCCATCAGTAATCGAGATAACTATGGCTACACCTTC.

This chain uses TRBV6-5 with TRBJ2-7; TRBD2 matches 8 bases. This CDR3 comprises 15 residues. From germline, CDR1 is MNHEY and CDR2 SVGAGI. Trimming at V came to 5 bases and at J to 1 base, leaving 7 bases not matched to a gene. CDR3 coding DNA: TGTGCCAGCAGTGTCGTTGCGGGGGGTTCCTACGAGCAGTACTTC. Protein product: CASSVVAGGSYEQYF.

This chain joins TRBV29-1 and TRBJ2-3; TRBD1 or TRBD2 may be the D gene (6 bases each). The germline gives CDR1 SQVTM, CDR2 ANQGSEA. The CDR3 runs 14 residues. Trimming took 5 bases from V and 4 from J, leaving 16 bases between them. The CDR3 here is CSVLTRGEADTQYF. CDR3 sequence (DNA): TGCAGCGTTTTGACGAGGGGGGAGGCAGATACGCAGTATTTT.

Of note for this clone: Other DNA sequences in the sample encode the same CDR3. The chain recombines TRBV6-5 with TRBJ2-3; D may correspond to TRBD1 or TRBD2 (6 bases each). The CDR3 is 13 residues long. Trimming removed 6 bases at V and 6 bases at J, with 13 bases between. Germline assignment: CDR1 MNHEY and CDR2 SVGAGI. The CDR3 protein is CASSRRGADTQYF. CDR3 bases: TGTGCCAGCAGCCGTAGGGGGGCGGATACGCAGTATTTT.

This clone is a singleton in its sample. The chain couples TRBV27 to TRBJ1-3; TRBD1 is a possible D gene (6 bases). Germline lookup yields CDR1 MNHEY and CDR2 SMNVEV (reference sequence). The CDR3 consists of 14 residues. V was cut by 5 bases and J by 4 bases, with 12 bases left in between. The CDR3, as DNA: TGTGCCAGCAGTACAGGGCTGAGCGGAAACACCATATATTTT. Amino acid sequence: CASSTGLSGNTIYF.

The chain joins TRBV18 to TRBJ1-1; perhaps TRBD1 as D (6 bases). The CDR3 is 17 residues long. CDR1 KGHSH and CDR2 LQKENI come from the germline V gene. V was trimmed by 3 bases and J by 4 bases, leaving 21 bases between them. This CDR3 reads CASSPFHSGAGITEAFF. For the CDR3, the DNA is TGTGCCAGCTCACCTTTCCACTCAGGGGCCGGAATCACTGAAGCTTTCTTT. The whole variable domain, filled in from reference TRBV18 and TRBJ1-1, reads NAGVMQNPRHLVRRRGQEARLRCSPMKGHSHVYWYRQLPEEGLKFMVYLQKENIIDESGMPKERFSAEFPKEGPSILRIQQVVRGDSAAYFCASSPFHSGAGITEAFFGQGTRLTVV.

On this clone itself: At one of its ends the junction is not consistent with the germline gene, which may arise from a read error. In the same sample, other DNA sequences code for this CDR3. The chain couples TRBV7-2 to TRBJ2-1, with 12 positions matching TRBD2. The CDR3 length is 15 residues. In germline, CDR1 is SGHTA, CDR2 FQGNSA. The CDR3 DNA sequence: TGTGCCAGCAGCCTAGCGGGAGGGCCCTACAATGAGCAGTTCTTC. It codes for CASSLAGGPYNEQFF.

This clone was counted once. The rearrangement links TRBV18 to TRBJ2-5; D call uncertain. Germline V gives CDR1 KGHSH, CDR2 LQKENI. This CDR3 spans 14 amino acids. Trimming took off 2 bases at V and 1 base at J, with 8 bases between the two ends. This CDR3 reads CASSPGEPQETQYF. The CDR3 DNA sequence: TGTGCCAGCTCACCAGGGGAACCCCAAGAGACCCAGTACTTC.

This chain uses TRBV21-1 with TRBJ2-5; the D segment call TRBD2 is taken from the table without a DNA check. TRBV21-1 is designated a pseudogene. The CDR3 length is 16 residues. CDR3 in amino acids: CASSNPDCPPQETQYF. The CDR3 nucleotides read TGTGCCAGCAGCAACCCCGACTGCCCTCCCCAAGAGACCCAGTACTTC.

V and J are TRBV6-6 and TRBJ1-5; TRBD1 agrees at 7 bases. The CDR3 sequence is 15 residues long. Germline trimming cut 6 bases from V and 5 bases from J; bases unmatched to any gene: 10. Germline V gives CDR1 MNHNY, CDR2 SVGAGI (reference sequence). The CDR3 DNA sequence: TGTGCCAGCAGCCCAGAGACAGGGCCCCATCAGCCCCAGCATTTT. The encoded protein is CASSPETGPHQPQHF.

The J gene is TRBJ1-5, the V gene TRBV11-1; 7 bases are shared with TRBD1. V shed 5 bases, J shed 1 base, and the junction held 5 bases outside the gene matches. The CDR3 is made up of 15 amino acids. CDR1 is SGHAT and CDR2 is FQDESV in the germline V gene (reference sequence). The chain's CDR3 is CASSETGTSNQPQHF. CDR3 DNA: TGTGCCAGCAGCGAGACAGGGACGAGCAATCAGCCCCAGCATTTT.

This chain connects TRBV28 to TRBJ1-2; D is undetermined. The length of the CDR3 is 13 residues. Trimming removed 6 bases from V and 3 bases from J, with 11 bases in between. CDR1 and CDR2 (germline): MDHEN, SYDVKM. The CDR3 sequence: CASRMDGHYGYTF. The CDR3 coding sequence is TGTGCCAGCAGAATGGACGGCCACTATGGCTACACCTTC.

The chain employs TRBV4-1 and TRBJ1-1; D perhaps matches TRBD1 (5 bases). The CDR3 contains 16 residues. Per germline, CDR1 MGHRA and CDR2 YSYEKL. Trimming stripped 3 bases from V and 0 bases from J, with 14 bases between. This CDR3 is CASSQFTGEMNTEAFF. In DNA form, the CDR3 reads TGCGCCAGCAGCCAGTTCACAGGTGAGATGAACACTGAAGCTTTCTTT.

The V call is TRBV28, the J call TRBJ2-7; unclear D gene. Germline loops: CDR1 MDHEN, CDR2 SYDVKM. V lost 5 bases, J lost 6 bases, and 11 bases lay in between. There are 12 residues in the CDR3. CDR3 in amino acids: CASSPLFGEQYF. In nucleotides, the CDR3 is TGTGCCAGCAGTCCGCTTTTCGGCGAGCAGTACTTC. The variable domain in full, completed from reference TRBV28 and TRBJ2-7, reads DVKVTQSSRYLVKRTGEKVFLECVQDMDHENMFWYRQDPGLGLRLIYFSYDVKMKEKGDIPEGYSVSREKKERFSLILESASTNQTSMYLCASSPLFGEQYFGPGTRLTVT.

This chain uses TRBV12-5 with TRBJ1-5; possibly TRBD1 for D (6 bases). In germline, CDR1 is LGHNT, CDR2 FRNRAP. Trimming removed 0 bases at V and 3 bases at J, with 12 bases between. CDR3 length: 16 amino acids. CDR3 sequence (DNA): TGTGCTAGTGGTTTGGTCCTGAACAGGGACAATCAGCCCCAGCATTTT. It translates to CASGLVLNRDNQPQHF.